This TCR beta chain derives from a study of patients and donors after allogeneic stem cell transplantation. TCRdb used MiXCR to reprocess the RT-PCR reads, holding one entry per CDR3 protein. Of a few hundred thousand distinct CDR3 sequences in the sample, 13% to 15% are singletons; the top ten hold around 10%. V was trimmed by 5 bases and J by 2 bases, leaving 10 bases between them. This CDR3 region has 13 residues. The germline CDR1 and CDR2 sequences are SQVTM and ANQGSEA. This receptor was identified in a human donor who was either an allogeneic HSCT recipient or a stem cell or donor lymphocyte infusion donor (not recorded which). It is not recorded whose cells these are; they may come from a transplant donor. The sample comprised blood, either unsorted or a sorted T cell fraction (not recorded which). The V and J genes are TRBV29-1 and TRBJ2-4, with unresolved D. The CDR3 loop reads CSVQDGSKNIQYF. CDR3 in DNA: TGCAGCGTTCAGGACGGCTCCAAAAACATTCAGTACTTC.